This paragraph reports one T cell receptor (beta chain). The sample holds one count of this clone. Its antigen has not been determined. The input lacks base qualities; no much larger clone sits a single base away. On a MiSeq, deep resolution sequencing aimed for a depth between 1 in 1 million and 1 in 200,000 T cells, with each clonotype covered approximately 10x on average. The immunoSEQ hsTCRB Kit was used to generate TCR beta libraries. The authors' analysis ran thus. The data were analyzed with ImmunoSEQ Analyzer and ImmunoSEQ Data Assistant, and V, D and J gene assignments followed IMGT definitions. Clonality, which ranges from 0 to 1, was calculated by subtracting the normalized Shannon entropy of productive rearrangement frequencies from one. Only overrepresented clonotypes making up at least 0.05% of each patient's repertoire were included in the public clonotype analysis. Roughly 12 age-matched healthy donor repertoires from immuneACCESS were used as controls for clonality. TCRdb stores this immuneACCESS table with in-frame sequences only. Part of the clones is absent; in the studies checked, under half of the shortfall reflects unresolved V genes, and no reason is known for the rest. Clonal size and the V and J genes are those of that table, whereas D and trimming came from the DNA. This sample is represented by 140,000 or so clones; 79% of them were singletons. Together, the top ten hold 9.5% to 15% of the sample.

In light of the paper, this sample's time point label describes: 12 to 13 months on ibrutinib. For TCR beta library preparation, 1.5 to 2 micrograms of genomic DNA was extracted from cryopreserved PBMCs. Longitudinal blood samples from CLL patients on ibrutinib monotherapy were analyzed using high-throughput TCR beta sequencing. Patients were enrolled in a phase 2 open-label single-center ibrutinib monotherapy trial. This entry is derived from a study of cytotoxic CD8 clonotypes in ibrutinib-treated CLL (dated by TCRdb to the early 2020s). Concerning the study at large: The cohort had around twelve relapsed/refractory and some 15 treatment-naive patients; some 17 were IGHV unmutated. Responses were partial in 25 or so patients and complete in 2; after median about 70 months follow-up, about 15 stayed in remission and around 12 progressed. Response samples were obtained after a median of around 11 months of treatment, with a range of about 6 to 36 months. On average, each sample yielded 270,000 or so productive templates and about 94,000 productive rearrangements. Of the approximately 87 participants in the trial, 25 to 30 had longitudinal samples available. Cryopreserved peripheral blood mononuclear cells were obtained before treatment, at response, and at either sustained remission or disease progression. Patients were still on ibrutinib when every remission and progressive disease sample was collected. Beyond this particular receptor, the publication reports: Public clonotypes were rare and either shrank or stayed stable during treatment, and the rise in clonality at ibrutinib response reflected expansion of private clonotypes. Sampling times were not matched between patients in sustained remission and patients whose disease was progressing, and lymph node repertoires were not examined. An increase in clonality was observed at ibrutinib response, with clonality remaining stable during sustained remission and falling back toward baseline at progression. Baseline clonality exceeded that of age-matched healthy donors and correlated strongly with circulating CD8+ T-cell counts.

The CDR3 spans 16 residues, from the cysteine through the phenylalanine. Only CDR3 DNA remains: 48 bases, in frame from the first base. V is shortened by 1 base, J by 8 bases, and the region joining them spans 22 bases. From a lookup of the germline V gene (reference sequence), CDR1 and CDR2 are GTSNPN and SVGIG. The TCR comes from a human donor with chronic lymphocytic leukemia. The rearranged segments are TRBV30 and TRBJ2-3, and possibly TRBD1, on 6 matching bases. Sequenced here: PBMCs, sampled after 12 months of ibrutinib treatment. In nucleotides, the sequence is TGTGCCTGGAGTGACCGACAGGATAGGCCCTCCCGTACGCAGTATTTT. It translates as CAWSDRQDRPSRTQYF.